The rows below give T cell receptor beta chains drawn from one sample of a study of shared T cell receptors in the human thymus. TCRdb's table, derived via immunoSEQ multiplex PCR, lists solely in-frame clones and lacks some. This table holds hundreds of thousands of clones, 70% to 90% found once. These records were also assigned to another study, of human thymus T cells.

Sequenced sample: thymocytes. The receptor source for this set is a boy under two years old with a congenital heart defect. Each CDR3 is given with its conserved first and last residue. A D gene is named only where the DNA matches it firmly. Only some rows state a clone size, as once, few, many or a class for expanded clones.

J gene: TRBJ2-1; D gene: .; clone size: .; V gene: TRBV5-1; CDR3 protein: CASSSSDSLWQFF; CDR3 DNA: TGCGCCAGCAGCTCGTCGGACAGCCTTTGGCAGTTCTTC
J gene: TRBJ2-1; D gene: TRBD2; clone size: .; V gene: TRBV28; CDR3 protein: CASSSRSSGGSYNEQFF; CDR3 DNA: TGTGCCAGCAGTTCCCGTAGCAGCGGGGGTTCCTACAATGAGCAGTTCTTC
J gene: TRBJ1-5; D gene: TRBD1; clone size: .; V gene: TRBV6-1; CDR3 protein: CASSPRDSLNQPQHF; CDR3 DNA: TGTGCCAGCAGCCCCCGGGACAGCCTCAATCAGCCCCAGCATTTT
J gene: TRBJ1-1; D gene: .; clone size: .; V gene: TRBV30; CDR3 protein: CAWSLTGTEAFF; CDR3 DNA: TGTGCCTGGAGTCTAACGGGCACTGAAGCTTTCTTT
J gene: TRBJ1-6; D gene: .; clone size: .; V gene: TRBV7-8; CDR3 protein: CASSSWDMRRSPLHF; CDR3 DNA: TGTGCCAGCAGCTCGTGGGACATGAGGAGATCCCCCCTCCACTTT
J gene: TRBJ2-7; D gene: TRBD2; clone size: once; V gene: TRBV5-4; CDR3 protein: CASSPGGANEQYF; CDR3 DNA: TGTGCCAGCAGTCCCGGGGGGGCCAACGAGCAGTACTTC
J gene: TRBJ2-6; D gene: .; clone size: few; V gene: TRBV5-8; CDR3 protein: CASNKRPQGLRISGANVLTF; CDR3 DNA: TGTGCCAGCAACAAAAGACCGCAGGGACTTAGAATCTCTGGGGCCAACGTCCTGACTTTC
J gene: TRBJ2-7; D gene: .; clone size: .; V gene: TRBV30; CDR3 protein: CAWSVLGPVWYEQYF; CDR3 DNA: TGTGCCTGGAGTGTACTGGGCCCGGTGTGGTACGAGCAGTACTTC
J gene: TRBJ1-5; D gene: .; clone size: .; V gene: TRBV28; CDR3 protein: CASSSEPDRHFIHSNQPQHF; CDR3 DNA: TGTGCCAGCAGTTCTGAACCCGACAGGCACTTCATCCATAGCAATCAGCCCCAGCATTTT
J gene: TRBJ1-2; D gene: TRBD1; clone size: .; V gene: TRBV9; CDR3 protein: CASSWQGGYGYTF; CDR3 DNA: TGTGCCAGCAGCTGGCAGGGGGGCTATGGCTACACCTTC
J gene: TRBJ2-7; D gene: TRBD1; clone size: once; V gene: TRBV9; CDR3 protein: CAYPAGTGGYEQYF; CDR3 DNA: TGTGCGTACCCCGCCGGGACAGGGGGTTACGAGCAGTACTTC
J gene: TRBJ2-1; D gene: .; clone size: .; V gene: TRBV28; CDR3 protein: CASSLYRQGGPYNEQFF; CDR3 DNA: TGTGCCAGCAGTTTGTACAGACAGGGAGGCCCCTACAATGAGCAGTTCTTC
J gene: TRBJ1-1; D gene: TRBD1; clone size: .; V gene: TRBV6-6; CDR3 protein: CASRDRGYTEAFF; CDR3 DNA: TGTGCCAGCAGGGACAGGGGATACACTGAAGCTTTCTTT
J gene: TRBJ1-1; D gene: .; clone size: .; V gene: TRBV28; CDR3 protein: CASSLCGWRDETNTEAFF; CDR3 DNA: TGTGCCAGCAGTTTATGCGGTTGGAGGGACGAGACTAACACTGAAGCTTTCTTT
J gene: TRBJ1-2; D gene: TRBD1; clone size: .; V gene: TRBV7-9; CDR3 protein: CASSTDRPFNYGYTF; CDR3 DNA: TGTGCCAGCAGCACGGACAGGCCCTTTAACTATGGCTACACCTTC
J gene: TRBJ2-7; D gene: TRBD2; clone size: .; V gene: TRBV18; CDR3 protein: CASSSPGTSGGHYEQYF; CDR3 DNA: TGTGCCAGCTCATCCCCCGGGACTAGCGGGGGACACTACGAGCAGTACTTC
J gene: TRBJ2-7; D gene: .; clone size: .; V gene: TRBV11-3; CDR3 protein: CASSFIFLCGSYEQYF; CDR3 DNA: TGTGCCAGCAGCTTTATATTTCTATGCGGCTCCTACGAGCAGTACTTC
J gene: TRBJ2-4; D gene: TRBD2; clone size: few; V gene: TRBV28; CDR3 protein: CASSLFEGGYIAKNIQYF; CDR3 DNA: TGTGCCAGCAGTTTATTTGAGGGAGGGTATATAGCCAAAAACATTCAGTACTTC
J gene: TRBJ1-4; D gene: .; clone size: .; V gene: TRBV9; CDR3 protein: CASSAPGSANEKLFF; CDR3 DNA: TGTGCCAGCAGCGCGCCAGGGTCCGCTAATGAAAAACTGTTTTTT
J gene: TRBJ2-7; D gene: TRBD2; clone size: .; V gene: TRBV5-6; CDR3 protein: CASSLVASGSYEQYF; CDR3 DNA: TGTGCCAGCAGCTTGGTGGCTAGCGGGAGTTACGAGCAGTACTTC
J gene: TRBJ2-7; D gene: .; clone size: .; V gene: TRBV29-1; CDR3 protein: CSVLLAHAYEQYF; CDR3 DNA: TGCAGCGTCCTCCTAGCCCATGCCTACGAGCAGTACTTC
J gene: TRBJ2-1; D gene: TRBD2; clone size: .; V gene: TRBV9; CDR3 protein: CASSEGLAGVNEQFF; CDR3 DNA: TGTGCCAGCAGCGAGGGACTAGCGGGAGTGAATGAGCAGTTCTTC
J gene: TRBJ2-1; D gene: .; clone size: .; V gene: TRBV9; CDR3 protein: CASSVEGGRSYNEQFF; CDR3 DNA: TGTGCCAGCAGCGTAGAGGGGGGGCGTTCCTACAATGAGCAGTTCTTC
J gene: TRBJ2-1; D gene: TRBD2; clone size: .; V gene: TRBV5-6; CDR3 protein: CASSRNRLAGGPGEQFF; CDR3 DNA: TGTGCCAGCAGCCGAAACCGACTAGCGGGAGGGCCAGGGGAGCAGTTCTTC
J gene: TRBJ1-5; D gene: .; clone size: .; V gene: TRBV28; CDR3 protein: CASSPSDTVPSQHF; CDR3 DNA: TGTGCCAGCAGTCCGTCCGATACAGTTCCGTCCCAGCATTTT
J gene: TRBJ2-3; D gene: .; clone size: .; V gene: TRBV21-1; CDR3 protein: CASSPRLCGTDTQYF; CDR3 DNA: TGTGCCAGCAGCCCACGACTTTGCGGCACAGATACGCAGTATTTT
J gene: TRBJ2-7; D gene: TRBD2; clone size: .; V gene: TRBV6-1; CDR3 protein: CASSEPGLAGGPIHEQYF; CDR3 DNA: TGTGCCAGCAGTGAACCCGGACTAGCGGGAGGGCCTATCCACGAGCAGTACTTC
J gene: TRBJ1-3; D gene: .; clone size: few; V gene: TRBV4-3; CDR3 protein: CASSRMGAGSSGNTIYF; CDR3 DNA: TGCGCCAGCAGCCGGATGGGTGCCGGGAGCTCTGGAAACACCATATATTTT
J gene: TRBJ2-7; D gene: .; clone size: .; V gene: TRBV28; CDR3 protein: CASRGTGHLYEQYF; CDR3 DNA: TGTGCCAGCAGGGGAACGGGACACCTCTACGAGCAGTACTTC
J gene: TRBJ1-6; D gene: .; clone size: few; V gene: TRBV14; CDR3 protein: CASSQGGTGNSPLHF; CDR3 DNA: TGTGCCAGCAGCCAAGGAGGGACTGGGAATTCACCCCTCCACTTT
J gene: TRBJ2-6; D gene: .; clone size: .; V gene: TRBV30; CDR3 protein: CAWSVPDILSGANVLTF; CDR3 DNA: TGTGCCTGGAGTGTCCCGGACATTCTCTCTGGGGCCAACGTCCTGACTTTC
J gene: TRBJ2-2; D gene: .; clone size: .; V gene: TRBV7-9; CDR3 protein: CASSLRGNTGELFF; CDR3 DNA: TGTGCCAGCAGCCTCAGGGGTAACACCGGGGAGCTGTTTTTT
J gene: TRBJ2-7; D gene: .; clone size: once; V gene: TRBV6-1; CDR3 protein: CASSEQGHRYEQYF; CDR3 DNA: TGTGCCAGCAGTGAACAGGGACACCGTTACGAGCAGTACTTC
J gene: TRBJ2-3; D gene: .; clone size: .; V gene: TRBV28; CDR3 protein: CASSFQGVSTDTQYF; CDR3 DNA: TGTGCCAGCAGTTTCCAGGGCGTTAGCACAGATACGCAGTATTTT
J gene: TRBJ2-7; D gene: TRBD2; clone size: .; V gene: TRBV4-1; CDR3 protein: CASSLGTSGGYEQYF; CDR3 DNA: TGCGCCAGCAGCCTAGGGACTAGCGGGGGCTACGAGCAGTACTTC
J gene: TRBJ2-1; D gene: TRBD2; clone size: .; V gene: TRBV7-9; CDR3 protein: CASSLDLAGDEQFF; CDR3 DNA: TGTGCCAGCAGCTTAGATCTAGCGGGGGATGAGCAGTTCTTC
J gene: TRBJ2-3; D gene: TRBD1; clone size: once; V gene: TRBV4-1; CDR3 protein: CASSQVVRGSTDTQYF; CDR3 DNA: TGCGCCAGCAGCCAAGTTGTCAGGGGGAGCACAGATACGCAGTATTTT
J gene: TRBJ1-5; D gene: .; clone size: .; V gene: TRBV6-5; CDR3 protein: CASSKGLGQPQHF; CDR3 DNA: TGTGCCAGCAGTAAGGGGCTGGGTCAGCCCCAGCATTTT
J gene: TRBJ2-7; D gene: TRBD1; clone size: few; V gene: TRBV14; CDR3 protein: CASSPGQGAHEQYF; CDR3 DNA: TGTGCCAGCAGCCCGGGACAGGGGGCCCACGAGCAGTACTTC
J gene: TRBJ1-1; D gene: TRBD1; clone size: .; V gene: TRBV2; CDR3 protein: CASSDGRGWTNTEAFF; CDR3 DNA: TGTGCCAGCAGTGATGGCAGGGGGTGGACTAACACTGAAGCTTTCTTT
J gene: TRBJ2-3; D gene: .; clone size: .; V gene: TRBV27; CDR3 protein: CASSFVAYTDTQYF; CDR3 DNA: TGTGCCAGCAGTTTCGTGGCTTACACAGATACGCAGTATTTT
J gene: TRBJ2-3; D gene: .; clone size: .; V gene: TRBV28; CDR3 protein: CASSPTSGLQPDTQYF; CDR3 DNA: TGTGCCAGCAGTCCAACGTCAGGGCTCCAGCCAGATACGCAGTATTTT
J gene: TRBJ2-2; D gene: TRBD1; clone size: .; V gene: TRBV27; CDR3 protein: CASRPAGQGVPANTGELFF; CDR3 DNA: TGTGCCAGCAGACCGGCGGGACAGGGCGTTCCAGCTAACACCGGGGAGCTGTTTTTT
J gene: TRBJ2-1; D gene: .; clone size: few; V gene: TRBV16; CDR3 protein: CASSQEMDEQFF; CDR3 DNA: TGTGCCAGCAGCCAAGAGATGGATGAGCAGTTCTTC
J gene: TRBJ1-5; D gene: .; clone size: .; V gene: TRBV12-5; CDR3 protein: CASGLVVTGDSNQPQHF; CDR3 DNA: TGTGCTAGTGGTTTGGTAGTTACAGGAGATAGCAATCAGCCCCAGCATTTT
J gene: TRBJ2-7; D gene: TRBD1; clone size: .; V gene: TRBV25-1; CDR3 protein: CASRGDRGFYEQYF; CDR3 DNA: TGTGCCAGCAGGGGGGACAGGGGGTTTTACGAGCAGTACTTC
J gene: TRBJ2-2; D gene: .; clone size: .; V gene: TRBV30; CDR3 protein: CAWSEGGAGELFF; CDR3 DNA: TGTGCCTGGAGTGAGGGGGGGGCCGGGGAGCTGTTTTTT
J gene: TRBJ2-7; D gene: TRBD1; clone size: .; V gene: TRBV30; CDR3 protein: CAWSPRGPDYEQYF; CDR3 DNA: TGTGCCTGGAGTCCCAGGGGGCCCGACTACGAGCAGTACTTC
J gene: TRBJ2-2; D gene: TRBD2; clone size: .; V gene: TRBV30; CDR3 protein: CAWSVVAGKNTGELFF; CDR3 DNA: TGTGCCTGGAGTGTAGTAGCGGGGAAGAACACCGGGGAGCTGTTTTTT
J gene: TRBJ2-5; D gene: TRBD2; clone size: .; V gene: TRBV27; CDR3 protein: CATQAGGRQETQYF; CDR3 DNA: TGTGCCACCCAGGCGGGGGGGCGCCAAGAGACCCAGTACTTC
J gene: TRBJ1-2; D gene: .; clone size: .; V gene: TRBV7-3; CDR3 protein: CASSLTAGNGYTF; CDR3 DNA: TGTGCCAGCAGCTTAACCGCGGGAAATGGCTACACCTTC
J gene: TRBJ2-1; D gene: TRBD1; clone size: .; V gene: TRBV29-1; CDR3 protein: CSVEWKGMRTGGNEQFF; CDR3 DNA: TGCAGCGTTGAATGGAAGGGCATGAGAACAGGGGGTAATGAGCAGTTCTTC
J gene: TRBJ2-7; D gene: TRBD1; clone size: once; V gene: TRBV5-4; CDR3 protein: CASSGDRRDYEQYF; CDR3 DNA: TGTGCCAGCAGCGGGGACAGGCGTGACTACGAGCAGTACTTC
J gene: TRBJ1-2; D gene: TRBD1; clone size: .; V gene: TRBV28; CDR3 protein: CASRDTSGGRGNGYTF; CDR3 DNA: TGTGCCAGCAGGGACACTTCAGGGGGTCGAGGTAATGGCTACACCTTC
J gene: TRBJ1-3; D gene: TRBD1; clone size: .; V gene: TRBV9; CDR3 protein: CASSVGQGSGNTIYF; CDR3 DNA: TGTGCCAGCAGCGTAGGACAGGGCTCTGGAAACACCATATATTTT
J gene: TRBJ2-7; D gene: TRBD2; clone size: .; V gene: TRBV9; CDR3 protein: CASSGIAGGPIDEQYF; CDR3 DNA: TGTGCCAGCAGCGGAATAGCGGGAGGGCCTATCGACGAGCAGTACTTC
J gene: TRBJ2-4; D gene: TRBD1; clone size: .; V gene: TRBV2; CDR3 protein: CASTGRDRLAKNIQYF; CDR3 DNA: TGTGCCAGCACCGGAAGGGACAGGCTAGCCAAAAACATTCAGTACTTC